This T cell receptor (beta chain) emerged from a study of CD8 T cells in ankylosing spondylitis. The CDR3 runs 12 residues. From germline, CDR1 is GTSNPN and CDR2 SVGIG (reference sequence). Trimming cost V 0 bases and J 5 bases, with 5 bases left between them. TCRdb ran MiXCR on the 5' RACE reads and lists one entry per CDR3 protein. This table holds a few hundred thousand distinct CDR3 sequences, under 12% found once. Whole-study results and caveats: Earlier authors reported some of these motif variants in reactive arthritis synovial fluid and blood. Several highly homologous variants made up a TCR beta motif, and this motif appeared characteristic of ankylosing spondylitis blood. It was reported that disease-linked clones were significantly enriched in matched ankylosing spondylitis synovial fluid.

This clonotype was seen ten or more times. Its antigen is unidentified. Sequencing was performed on blood, either unsorted or a sorted T cell fraction (not recorded which). This receptor was taken from a male donor with ankylosing spondylitis or in good health (not recorded which). The V call is TRBV30, the J call TRBJ2-1; the D is unclear. CDR3 nucleotides: TGTGCCTGGAGTGTAATGAACAATGAGCAGTTCTTC. It specifies CAWSVMNNEQFF.